One sample yielded the 10 T cell receptor beta chains listed below, sequenced in a study of blood T cells in healthy people across ages. Through a sample-barcoded 5' primer and a J-beta primer mix, a second PCR was run for roughly 7 to 12 cycles. TCRdb analysed the 5' RACE reads with MiXCR anew, one entry per CDR3 protein. The sample has 660,000 or so distinct CDR3 sequences, roughly 58% seen once. The sample taken for sequencing was blood. The receptors were sampled from a man aged 55-75 years in good health.

The rearrangement joins TRBV5-6 to TRBJ1-2; 8 bases align to TRBD1. Germline V gene lookup returns CDR1 SGHDT and CDR2 YYEEEE. The CDR3 extends over 14 amino acids. Germline trimming cut 3 bases from V and 7 bases from J; bases unmatched to any gene: 8. The CDR3 nucleotides read TGTGCCAGCAGCTACAACAGGGGGAGGAGTGGCTACACCTTC. Amino acid sequence: CASSYNRGRSGYTF.

The rearrangement uses TRBV4-1 and TRBJ2-5; D unresolved. The CDR3 covers 14 residues. Per the germline V gene, CDR1 is MGHRA and CDR2 is YSYEKL. The V and J ends lost 3 bases and 5 bases respectively, with 13 bases between them. The CDR3 sequence is CASSQGFDVETQYF. DNA of the CDR3: TGCGCCAGCAGCCAGGGTTTTGATGTGGAGACCCAGTACTTC.

This clonotype was counted between two and nine times. The rearrangement uses TRBV12-3 or TRBV12-4 and TRBJ2-3; 9 nucleotides align to TRBD1. The trim removed 7 bases at V and 1 base at J, leaving 6 bases unmatched. CDR3 length equals 15 residues. CDR3: CASTSRDRGTDTQYF. The CDR3 DNA follows: TGTGCCAGCACCTCGCGGGACAGGGGCACAGATACGCAGTATTTT.

This clonotype was detected a few times. CDR3 nucleotides: TGTGCCAGCATCCGTAATCAATACCAAGAGACCCAGTACTTC. Its translation: CASIRNQYQETQYF. This rearrangement joins TRBV2 to TRBJ2-5; D gene ambiguous. Trimming removed 7 bases at V and 0 bases at J, with 12 bases between. The CDR3 has 14 residues. Germline lookup yields CDR1 SNHLY and CDR2 FYNNEI.

This clonotype was detected only a few times. The chain joins TRBV29-1 to TRBJ2-3; D call uncertain. V shed 5 bases and J shed 2 bases, with 8 bases lying between them. The germline V gene encodes CDR1 SQVTM and CDR2 ANQGSEA. The CDR3 has 12 residues. CDR3 coding DNA: TGCAGCGTTAGGAATCCCACAGATACGCAGTATTTT. Translated: CSVRNPTDTQYF.

The chain employs TRBV10-3 and TRBJ2-1; D is ambiguous. Germline values: CDR1 ENHRY, CDR2 SYGVKD. V lost 6 bases and J lost 13, with 19 bases in between. CDR3 length: 13 amino acids. CDR3 protein: CAISVGRQETQFF. The CDR3 nucleotides read TGTGCCATCAGCGTCGGCAGGCAAGAGACCCAGTTCTTC.

The rearrangement links TRBV6-1 to TRBJ1-1; possibly TRBD1 for D (6 bases). CDR3 length: 13 amino acids. Between the trimmed V and J ends, which lost 6 bases and 6 bases, there was a span of 14 bases. Germline V gene sequence: CDR1 MNHNS, CDR2 SASEGT. DNA for the CDR3: TGTGCCAGCAGCTTTACAGGGATCTCTGAAGCTTTCTTT. As protein: CASSFTGISEAFF.

A remark on this clonotype: The junction shows a germline mismatch at one end, possibly a read error. The rearrangement uses TRBV9 and TRBJ2-3; 9 nucleotides match TRBD2. CDR3 length: 16 amino acids. Germline values: CDR1 SGDLS, CDR2 YYNGEE. The CDR3: CASSVTGTSSTATQYF. CDR3 bases: TGTGCCAGCAGCGTAACCGGGACTAGCAGCACAGCTACGCAGTATTTT.

This clonotype was recorded many times. The gene calls are TRBV6-6 and TRBJ2-6, with D unresolved. V shed 7 bases and J shed 1 base, with 8 bases lying between them. CDR1 and CDR2 from the germline V gene are MNHNY and SVGAGI (reference sequence). CDR3 length: 14 amino acids. The CDR3 spells CASNPSSGANVLTF. Written as DNA, the CDR3 is TGTGCCAGCAACCCAAGTTCTGGGGCCAACGTCCTGACTTTC.

The chain uses TRBV5-1 and TRBJ2-3; 9 bases fit TRBD1. CDR3 length equals 13 residues. With 3 bases clipped from V and 6 bases from J, the junction kept 2 bases outside the gene matches. Per germline, CDR1 SGHRS and CDR2 YFSETQ. As DNA, the CDR3 is TGCGCCAGCAGCTGGGACAGGGCTGATACGCAGTATTTT. Amino acid sequence: CASSWDRADTQYF.